This T cell receptor (beta chain) was found in a study of blood T cell repertoires in COVID-19. Turning to the study itself: Sources were T cells, B-cell-depleted T cells, or PBMCs; the material itself was cDNA or gDNA.

The data were produced by immunoSEQ multiplex PCR, yet TCRdb's version contains in-frame clones alone and is incomplete. The data show 250,000 to 350,000 clones, 88% seen once. With V trimmed by 5 bases and J by 6 bases, 3 bases remained unmatched. Germline assignment: CDR1 LNHDA and CDR2 SQIVND (reference sequence). The CDR3 runs 14 residues. Material for sequencing was peripheral blood. This TCR came from a woman in her thirties who had recovered from COVID-19. The chain carries TRBV19 and TRBJ2-3, with TRBD2 identical over 12 bases. CDR3 nucleotides: TGTGCCAGTAGTGAGGGACTAGCGGGCGATACGCAGTATTTT. As protein: CASSEGLAGDTQYF.